Below, 25 T cell receptor beta chains from the same sample are listed, as sequenced in a study of T cell responses to AZD1222 COVID-19 vaccine. Libraries were prepared by immunoSEQ multiplex PCR; TCRdb keeps only in-frame clonotypes and omits some of them. Seen here are 200,000 to 250,000 clones, about 93% observed once, and the top ten hold roughly 1%. Specimen: peripheral blood, collected on day 0 of MenACWY control vaccination. Receptors originate from an adult in good health.

This chain connects TRBV7-9 to TRBJ2-1, with TRBD2 identical over 8 bases. From germline, CDR1 is SEHNR and CDR2 FQNEAQ (reference sequence). The CDR3 consists of 14 residues. With 5 bases clipped from V and 8 bases from J, the junction kept 8 bases outside the gene matches. The CDR3 nucleotides read TGTGCCAGCAGCAAACCTGGCGGGGGGCATGAGCAGTTCTTC. Amino acid sequence: CASSKPGGGHEQFF.

The V and J genes are TRBV27 and TRBJ2-7, with 9 bases aligning to TRBD1. Germline CDR1 reads MNHEY; CDR2 reads SMNVEV (reference sequence). V lost 5 bases, J lost 5 bases, and 10 bases stayed unmatched. The CDR3 is 15 residues long. CDR3 DNA sequence: TGTGCCAGCAGTCCGCCCGGGACAGGGCTCCACGAGCAGTACTTC. This gives the protein CASSPPGTGLHEQYF.

V gene TRBV19 combines with J gene TRBJ1-1, with 7 bases lining up with TRBD1. V shed 5 bases and J 4 bases; nucleotides not matched to a gene: 13. The germline V gene has CDR1 LNHDA and CDR2 SQIVND (reference sequence). The CDR3 extends over 16 amino acids. The CDR3 loop reads CASSALGGRGSTEAFF. The CDR3 region has the DNA TGTGCCAGTAGTGCCCTGGGAGGCAGGGGGTCCACTGAAGCTTTCTTT.

This clone was seen a single time. The chain uses TRBV12-3 or TRBV12-4 and TRBJ2-1; 9 positions agree with TRBD1. The J segment lost 9 bases and the V segment lost 6 bases, leaving 6 bases of the junction unmatched. The CDR3 is 13 amino acids. The CDR3 sequence is CASRRTGASEQFF. DNA for the CDR3: TGTGCCAGCAGGAGGACAGGGGCATCTGAGCAGTTCTTC.

The V call is TRBV6-5, the J call TRBJ1-5, with D possibly TRBD1 on 5 matching bases. CDR3 length: 14 amino acids. V was cut by 5 bases and J by 2 bases, with 10 bases left in between. Per the germline V gene, CDR1 is MNHEY and CDR2 is SVGAGI. The CDR3 region has the DNA TGTGCCAGCAGTCACGGAGGGGGCAATCAGCCCCAGCATTTT. Translated, it gives CASSHGGGNQPQHF.

Written as DNA, the CDR3 is TGTGCCAGCAGTAAAGACAGGGGTAGGTCTGGGGCCAACGTCCTGACTTTC. Protein: CASSKDRGRSGANVLTF. The chain recombines TRBV6-1 with TRBJ2-6; 8 nucleotides align to TRBD1. This CDR3 has 17 residues. The V segment lost 5 bases and the J segment 1 base; nucleotides outside the gene matches: 7. The germline CDR1 and CDR2 sequences are MNHNS and SASEGT.

The chain joins TRBV18 to TRBJ1-2; perhaps TRBD1 as D (6 bases). The V end was cut by 3 bases, the J end by 2 bases, with 10 bases between. Germline CDR1 and CDR2: KGHSH and LQKENI. CDR3 size: 14 residues. This CDR3 is CASSPIQGNYGYTF. Here the CDR3 DNA reads TGTGCCAGCTCACCGATACAGGGAAACTATGGCTACACCTTC.

The gene calls are TRBV6-6 and TRBJ2-7, with D possibly TRBD1 on 6 matching bases. Trimming took off 6 bases at V and 1 base at J, with 13 bases between the two ends. CDR1 MNHNY and CDR2 SVGAGI come from the germline V gene (reference sequence). The length of the CDR3 is 14 residues. CDR3 in DNA: TGTGCCAGCAGGACAACAGGGATTTCCTACGAGCAGTACTTC. It encodes CASRTTGISYEQYF.

The chain recombines TRBV7-6 with TRBJ2-4; possible D gene TRBD1, 5 bases. The CDR3 totals 16 residues. V was clipped by 0 bases and J by 1 base, with 10 bases between them. CDR1 SGHVS and CDR2 FNYEAQ come from the germline V gene. In DNA form, the CDR3 reads TGTGCCAGCAGCTTAGCGAGCGCAGGGGCCAAAAACATTCAGTACTTC. Its translation: CASSLASAGAKNIQYF.

The rearrangement uses TRBV28 and TRBJ1-5; possibly TRBD1 for D (5 bases). The ends were cut back, 6 bases at V and 7 bases at J, with 19 bases in the middle. CDR1 MDHEN and CDR2 SYDVKM come from the germline V gene. The CDR3 consists of 15 residues. CDR3 in DNA: TGTGCCAGCAGCCTCCCCGACTTATCAGGGCAGCCCCAGCATTTT. The encoded protein is CASSLPDLSGQPQHF.

The CDR3 loop reads CASNRAPGELFF. Here the CDR3 DNA reads TGTGCCAGCAACAGGGCGCCCGGGGAGCTGTTTTTT. The gene calls are TRBV6-5 and TRBJ2-2; D perhaps matches TRBD1 (6 bases). Per the germline V gene, CDR1 is MNHEY and CDR2 is SVGAGI. This CDR3 comprises 12 residues. V was shortened by 7 bases and J by 6 bases, with 9 bases between the two germline ends.

Comments on this clone: The junction shows a germline mismatch at one end, possibly a read error. The chain has TRBV5-6 and TRBJ2-7; a possible D gene is TRBD1 (7 bases). This CDR3 region has 16 residues. CDR1 and CDR2 from the germline V gene are SGHDT and YYEEEE. CDR3 loop: CASSPIRTGGSFEQYF. The DNA of the CDR3 is TGTGCCAGCAGCCCCATTAGGACAGGAGGGTCCTTCGAGCAGTACTTC.

The chain carries TRBV7-9 and TRBJ2-7; D is unclear. Germline V lookup: CDR1 SEHNR, CDR2 FQNEAQ (reference sequence). The CDR3 is made up of 15 amino acids. V lost 5 bases, J lost 2 bases, and 16 bases lay in between. CDR3 loop: CASSPRRSLTYEQYF. CDR3 sequence (DNA): TGTGCCAGCAGCCCCCGTCGCAGCCTGACCTACGAGCAGTACTTC. Drawing the rest from reference TRBV7-9 and TRBJ2-7, the complete variable domain is DTGVSQNPRHKITKRGQNVTFRCDPISEHNRLYWYRQTLGQGPEFLTYFQNEAQLEKSRLLSDRFSAERPKGSFSTLEIQRTEQGDSAMYLCASSPRRSLTYEQYFGPGTRLTVT.

The genes are TRBV4-3 and TRBJ1-1, with a possible D match to TRBD1 (5 bases). The CDR3 is made up of 15 amino acids. Trimming removed 3 bases at V and 3 bases at J, with 14 bases between. CDR1 LGHNA and CDR2 YSLEER come from the germline V gene. The CDR3 DNA is TGCGCCAGCAGCCATGATTATGGGGGGTACACTGAAGCTTTCTTT. As protein: CASSHDYGGYTEAFF.

This chain connects TRBV5-1 to TRBJ1-5; a possible D gene is TRBD1 (5 bases). Germline lookup yields CDR1 SGHRS and CDR2 YFSETQ. The CDR3 extends over 13 amino acids. V was cut by 0 bases and J by 9 bases, with 10 bases left in between. DNA for the CDR3: TGCGCCAGCAGCTTGGGAGACCAGGGGCCCCAGCATTTT. It is translated as CASSLGDQGPQHF.

This clone was observed once. The genes are TRBV3-1 (or the pseudogene TRBV3-2) and TRBJ1-1; D unresolved. V gave up 5 bases and J gave up 6 bases, with 7 bases separating them. CDR3 length equals 11 residues. Germline V gives CDR1 LGHDT, CDR2 YNNKEL (reference sequence). The CDR3 reads CASSTLSEAFF. In DNA form, the CDR3 reads TGTGCCAGCAGCACCCTTTCTGAAGCTTTCTTT.

The V gene is TRBV7-9, the J gene TRBJ1-4; 7 bases agree with TRBD1. Germline V gene lookup returns CDR1 SEHNR and CDR2 FQNEAQ (reference sequence). With 1 base clipped from V and 7 bases from J, the junction kept 6 bases outside the gene matches. CDR3 length equals 15 residues. This CDR3 is CASSLGVDRREKLFF. CDR3 DNA: TGTGCCAGCAGCTTAGGGGTGGACAGGCGTGAAAAACTGTTTTTT.

The chain employs TRBV5-4 and TRBJ2-3, with 12 bases that match TRBD2. The V segment lost 5 bases and the J segment 9 bases; nucleotides outside the gene matches: 10. The CDR3 totals 15 residues. CDR1 is SGHNT and CDR2 is YYREEE in the germline V gene (reference sequence). The CDR3 nucleotides are TGTGCCAGCAGTTCTCTAGCGGGGGGGCCCGAGACGCAGTATTTT. Its translation: CASSSLAGGPETQYF. Full variable domain (missing parts from reference TRBV5-4 and TRBJ2-3): ETGVTQSPTHLIKTRGQQVTLRCSSQSGHNTVSWYQQALGQGPQFIFQYYREEENGRGNFPPRFSGLQFPNYSSELNVNALELDDSALYLCASSSLAGGPETQYFGPGTRLTVL.

V gene TRBV18 combines with J gene TRBJ1-6; TRBD1 is a possible D gene (6 bases). Between the trimmed V and J ends, which lost 3 bases and 8 bases, there was a span of 23 bases. Germline V gene lookup returns CDR1 KGHSH and CDR2 LQKENI. CDR3 length: 18 amino acids. The CDR3 spells CASSPLPTGLISDSPLHF. CDR3 DNA sequence: TGTGCCAGCTCACCCCTCCCGACAGGACTCATATCCGATTCACCCCTCCACTTT.

The rearrangement joins TRBV5-6 to TRBJ1-3; D gene uncertain. V lost 2 bases to trimming and J lost 2 bases, with 5 bases between them. Germline-derived CDR1 and CDR2 are SGHDT and YYEEEE. This CDR3 comprises 13 residues. The CDR3 is CASSFGTGNTIYF. In DNA form, the CDR3 reads TGTGCCAGCAGCTTTGGGACTGGAAACACCATATATTTT.

The chain uses TRBV4-3 and TRBJ2-1, with a tentative D call TRBD1 (5 bases). The V and J ends lost 0 bases and 4 bases respectively, with 10 bases between them. This CDR3 region has 15 residues. Looked up from germline, CDR1 is LGHNA and CDR2 is YSLEER. CDR3 nucleotides: TGCGCCAGCAGCCAAGAGAGACAGAATTACAATGAGCAGTTCTTC. Its protein product is CASSQERQNYNEQFF.

Concerning this clone itself: The sample contains more than one DNA sequence encoding this CDR3. The V gene is TRBV3-1 (or the pseudogene TRBV3-2), the J gene TRBJ1-1; D is ambiguous. The length of the CDR3 is 12 residues. V lost 4 bases and J 1 base, leaving 4 bases between the germline ends. Looked up from germline, CDR1 is LGHDT and CDR2 is YNNKEL (reference sequence). The CDR3 bases are TGTGCCAGCAGCCGCGGGAACACTGAAGCTTTCTTT. Protein: CASSRGNTEAFF.

The chain joins TRBV6-6 to TRBJ2-1, with D maybe TRBD1 (5 bases). CDR1 is MNHNY and CDR2 is SVGAGI in the germline V gene (reference sequence). Trimming stripped 5 bases from V and 4 bases from J, with 9 bases between. This CDR3 has 13 amino acids. In DNA, the CDR3 is TGTGCCAGCAGTATCGACAGTTACAATGAGCAGTTCTTC. Residues: CASSIDSYNEQFF.

This clone was observed a few times. J is TRBJ1-1 and V is TRBV25-1; D might be TRBD1 (6 bases). The CDR3 contains 14 residues. Germline-derived CDR1 and CDR2 are MGHDK and SYGVNS. Trimming stripped 6 bases from V and 0 bases from J, with 11 bases between. The CDR3 loop reads CASSRGNLNTEAFF. CDR3 in DNA: TGTGCCAGCAGCAGGGGAAACTTGAACACTGAAGCTTTCTTT.

This clone appeared a single time. The gene calls are TRBV19 and TRBJ2-1, with D unclear. The CDR3 totals 15 residues. CDR1 is LNHDA, CDR2 SQIVND, per germline (reference sequence). The ends were cut back, 6 bases at V and 3 bases at J, with 15 bases in the middle. The CDR3 loop reads CASRSVPGIYNEQFF. The CDR3 DNA is TGTGCCAGTAGGAGCGTGCCAGGAATCTACAATGAGCAGTTCTTC.